This T cell receptor (beta chain) was identified in a study of blood T cell repertoires in COVID-19. Original processing methods: From reference gene primer amplification, estimates of nucleated cell counts were derived. Sequenced by immunoSEQ multiplex PCR; TCRdb stores in-frame clones only, minus some. That table furnishes V, J and clone size, whereas the DNA furnished D and trimming. The sample yields fewer than 250,000 clones, about 88% seen once. V gave up 7 bases and J gave up 0 bases; unmatched junction bases: 11. The CDR3 is 16 residues long. Looked up from germline, CDR1 is GTSNPN and CDR2 is SVGIG (reference sequence).

The TCR originated in a woman between 40 and 50 years old with acute or convalescent COVID-19. The rearrangement joins TRBV30 to TRBJ2-2, with TRBD1 matching 7 bases. The sequenced sample consisted of peripheral blood. Written as DNA, the CDR3 is TGTGCCTTCAGACAGGGTCACTTCGCGAACACCGGGGAGCTGTTTTTT. It specifies CAFRQGHFANTGELFF.